The 21 T cell receptor beta chains reported below all come from one sample, sequenced in a study of shared T cell receptors in the human thymus (dated by TCRdb to 2020 to 2022). The protocol used for the library was the immunoSEQ multiplex PCR assay. What TCRdb holds here is the immuneACCESS table cut down to in-frame rearrangements. Part of the clones is not present; checked against another copy, under half of the missing clones reflect an unresolved V gene, and the others are unexplained. The sample records some 700,000 clones, 75% to 90% of which are singletons. Of the sample, roughly 0.01% is held by the ten largest clones. The same sample was also studied in work on human thymus T cells.

Sequenced material: thymocytes. Receptors originate from a girl less than two years old with a congenital heart defect. Donor details come from another sample of the same person, matched by shared clones.

This chain links TRBV5-4 with TRBJ1-6; a weak D match, TRBD1 (5 bases). Germline CDR1 and CDR2: SGHNT and YYREEE (reference sequence). V lost 4 bases and J lost 3, with 20 bases in between. The CDR3 is 18 residues long. For the CDR3, the DNA is TGTGCCAGCAGCACTCGGCGGGGACCACTCAACTATAATTCACCCCTCCACTTT. Translated, it gives CASSTRRGPLNYNSPLHF.

The chain combines TRBV6-1 with TRBJ2-7; TRBD2 might be the D (6 bases). Germline assignment: CDR1 MNHNS and CDR2 SASEGT. The V end was cut by 2 bases, the J end by 6 bases, with 11 bases between. This CDR3 is built from 13 residues. This CDR3 reads CASSERRGGEQYF. The CDR3 bases are TGTGCCAGCAGTGAACGGAGGGGCGGCGAGCAGTACTTC.

This chain links TRBV19 with TRBJ2-7; 7 bases align to TRBD2. Germline V CDR1 and CDR2: LNHDA, SQIVND (reference sequence). After removal of 5 bases from V and 7 bases from J, the junction contained 11 bases not matched to a gene. This CDR3 comprises 14 residues. CDR3 amino acids: CASSPTRGSGEQYF. The CDR3 nucleotides are TGTGCCAGTAGTCCCACGCGGGGGTCGGGAGAGCAGTACTTC.

The chain links TRBV5-1 to TRBJ2-1; D is possibly TRBD2 (7 bases). Germline CDR1 is SGHRS and CDR2 is YFSETQ. CDR3 length: 16 amino acids. V gave up 0 bases and J gave up 9 bases, with 19 bases separating them. CDR3 nucleotides: TGCGCCAGCAGCTTGGTTCGGGGGGCGGGTGTTCGTGAGCAGTTCTTC. Translation gives CASSLVRGAGVREQFF.

This clone has a single count. V is TRBV28 and J is TRBJ1-4; TRBD1 might be the D (5 bases). Germline V gene lookup returns CDR1 MDHEN and CDR2 SYDVKM. This CDR3 spans 14 amino acids. V was pared by 8 bases and J by 8 bases, with 18 bases between. The CDR3 loop is CASSLAGLEEKLFF. The CDR3 bases are TGTGCCAGCTCTCTGGCAGGGCTAGAGGAAAAACTGTTTTTT. Combining the CDR3 with reference TRBV28 and TRBJ1-4 gives the whole variable domain DVKVTQSSRYLVKRTGEKVFLECVQDMDHENMFWYRQDPGLGLRLIYFSYDVKMKEKGDIPEGYSVSREKKERFSLILESASTNQTSMYLCASSLAGLEEKLFFGSGTQLSVL.

The chain links TRBV11-2 to TRBJ2-4; TRBD1 agrees at 7 bases. This CDR3 has 15 amino acids. CDR1 is SGHAT and CDR2 is FQNNGV in the germline V gene. V lost 5 bases and J lost 6; bases outside the gene matches: 10. The CDR3 region is CASSRNEGAGNIQYF. CDR3 in DNA: TGTGCCAGCAGCCGAAATGAGGGGGCGGGAAACATTCAGTACTTC.

This sequence joins TRBV6-5 and TRBJ1-1, with TRBD1 matching over 9 bases. The CDR3 runs 14 residues. Germline V gene lookup returns CDR1 MNHEY and CDR2 SVGAGI. V shed 5 bases and J 5 bases; nucleotides not matched to a gene: 6. CDR3 in DNA: TGTGCCAGCAGTGGACAGACAGGGGGGACTGAAGCTTTCTTT. This gives the protein CASSGQTGGTEAFF.

The chain uses TRBV7-9 and TRBJ2-1; D perhaps matches TRBD2 (6 bases). The CDR3 extends over 12 amino acids. Per germline, CDR1 SEHNR and CDR2 FQNEAQ (reference sequence). Deletions cut 2 bases from V and 12 bases from J, with 11 bases between. The CDR3 reads CASSLTGAGQFF. CDR3 nucleotides: TGTGCCAGCAGCTTAACCGGAGCGGGGCAGTTCTTC.

This clone was seen just once. The chain employs TRBV7-8 and TRBJ2-6, with a possible D match to TRBD1 (5 bases). Germline CDR1 SGHVS, CDR2 FQNEAQ. The CDR3 consists of 17 residues. V lost 1 base and J 2 bases, leaving 12 bases between the germline ends. CDR3 sequence: CASSLVPRGAGANVLTF. In DNA form, the CDR3 reads TGTGCCAGCAGCTTAGTCCCTAGGGGTGCTGGGGCCAACGTCCTGACTTTC.

A single count supports this clone. The gene calls are TRBV14 and TRBJ2-7, with a tentative D call TRBD1 (5 bases). The CDR3 consists of 18 residues. Germline CDR1 reads SGHDN; CDR2 reads FVKESK. V dropped 0 bases and J dropped 1 base, with 19 bases sitting between them. The CDR3: CASSQEPPPRDSSYEQYF. Here the CDR3 DNA reads TGTGCCAGCAGCCAAGAGCCTCCCCCCAGGGATAGTTCCTACGAGCAGTACTTC.

This chain links TRBV27 with TRBJ2-1, with 10 nucleotides matching TRBD1. Germline V gives CDR1 MNHEY, CDR2 SMNVEV (reference sequence). The V segment lost 6 bases and the J segment 7 bases; nucleotides outside the gene matches: 15. This CDR3 spans 17 amino acids. CDR3 DNA sequence: TGTGCCAGCAGGATTACTGACAGGGGGCTGTTGAGAAATGAGCAGTTCTTC. Translated: CASRITDRGLLRNEQFF.

The chain joins TRBV27 to TRBJ2-1; D might be TRBD2 (6 bases). V lost 6 bases, J lost 8 bases, and 11 bases lay in between. The V gene's germline CDR1 is MNHEY and CDR2 SMNVEV (reference sequence). The CDR3 contains 12 residues. CDR3 DNA: TGTGCCAGCAGCCGGGGGTTGGATGAGCAGTTCTTC. This sequence encodes CASSRGLDEQFF.

The V call is TRBV28, the J call TRBJ1-3; a weak D match, TRBD1 (6 bases). Germline loops: CDR1 MDHEN, CDR2 SYDVKM. This CDR3 is built from 15 residues. V was shortened by 6 bases and J by 0 bases, with 12 bases between the two germline ends. This chain's CDR3 is CASSFRTVSGNTIYF. DNA of the CDR3: TGTGCCAGCAGCTTCCGGACAGTCTCTGGAAACACCATATATTTT.

The CDR3 is CASSLIRDPEAFF. The CDR3 region has the DNA TGTGCCAGCAGTTTAATCAGGGATCCTGAAGCTTTCTTT. The chain uses TRBV28 and TRBJ1-1; tentative D call: TRBD1 (5 bases). CDR3 length equals 13 residues. Trimming left V 2 bases short and J 6 bases short, with 10 bases between. Per the germline V gene, CDR1 is MDHEN and CDR2 is SYDVKM.

This clone has just a few counts. CDR3 nucleotides: TGTGCCAGCAGCGAAGGACAGGAATCCTACGAGCAGTACTTC. Protein: CASSEGQESYEQYF. The chain recombines TRBV7-2 with TRBJ2-7, with 7 bases aligning to TRBD1. Per the germline V gene, CDR1 is SGHTA and CDR2 is FQGNSA. The CDR3 spans 14 residues. V was clipped by 5 bases and J by 1 base; unmatched bases: 5.

The CDR3 bases are TGTGCCAGCAGTTACGAGGGCGACGGGAGGGGCCCTGGCTACACCTTC. Its translation: CASSYEGDGRGPGYTF. The rearrangement joins TRBV6-7 to TRBJ1-2; D might be TRBD1 (5 bases). TRBV6-7 is an ORF, with its function uncertain. Trimming left V 2 bases short and J 7 bases short, with 20 bases between. The CDR3 loop spans 16 amino acids.

The chain couples TRBV27 to TRBJ2-4, with D unclear. The V gene lost 4 bases and the J gene lost 0 bases, with 7 bases spanning the gap. There are 14 residues in the CDR3. CDR1 MNHEY and CDR2 SMNVEV come from the germline V gene (reference sequence). In DNA form, the CDR3 reads TGTGCCAGCAGTTCTGTTCGAGCCAAAAACATTCAGTACTTC. This translates into CASSSVRAKNIQYF.

The chain joins TRBV28 to TRBJ1-4, with 7 bases aligning to TRBD1. Germline assignment: CDR1 MDHEN and CDR2 SYDVKM. The trim removed 2 bases at V and 8 bases at J, leaving 2 bases unmatched. This CDR3 is built from 13 residues. CDR3 sequence: CASSLPDREKLFF. CDR3 bases: TGTGCCAGCAGTTTACCGGACAGGGAAAAACTGTTTTTT.

The V call is TRBV4-1, the J call TRBJ2-1; 9 bases agree with TRBD2. The germline V gene encodes CDR1 MGHRA and CDR2 YSYEKL. After removal of 4 bases from V and 4 bases from J, the junction contained 5 bases not matched to a gene. The CDR3 length is 15 residues. The CDR3 DNA is TGCGCCAGCAGCCGAATAGCGGGGGATTACAATGAGCAGTTCTTC. Translating it yields CASSRIAGDYNEQFF.

V usage is TRBV6-1 and J usage is TRBJ2-7; TRBD1 matches 7 bases. Germline V gene sequence: CDR1 MNHNS, CDR2 SASEGT. This CDR3 spans 14 amino acids. After removal of 6 bases from V and 0 bases from J, the junction contained 5 bases not matched to a gene. DNA of the CDR3: TGTGCCAGCAGCCGACAGGGAAGCTCCTACGAGCAGTACTTC. Encoded protein: CASSRQGSSYEQYF.

The rearrangement joins TRBV4-3 to TRBJ1-2; tentative D call: TRBD1 (6 bases). Germline CDR1 is LGHNA and CDR2 is YSLEER. V dropped 2 bases and J dropped 4 bases, with 29 bases sitting between them. The CDR3 contains 20 residues. CDR3 DNA sequence: TGCGCCAGCAGCCAACTCCACATCCTAAGCCCCAGGGGCCCCCTCTATGGCTACACCTTC. Translating it yields CASSQLHILSPRGPLYGYTF.